The present TCR beta chain was sequenced within a study of blood T cell repertoires in COVID-19. Trimming at V came to 3 bases and at J to 0 bases, leaving 8 bases not matched to a gene. Germline V gene lookup returns CDR1 SEHNR and CDR2 FQNEAQ (reference sequence). CDR3 length: 17 amino acids. Generated by immunoSEQ multiplex PCR, the TCRdb table keeps only in-frame clones and is missing some. The sample includes about 80,000 clones, more than 60% seen only once; the top ten take 15% to 20%. This receptor was identified in a human donor in a cohort sampled during active COVID-19. The chain couples TRBV7-9 to TRBJ1-1; 9 bases match TRBD1. Source material: peripheral blood. The CDR3 sequence is CASSLRTGALMNTEAFF. CDR3 bases: TGTGCCAGCAGCTTGAGGACAGGGGCGCTGATGAACACTGAAGCTTTCTTT.